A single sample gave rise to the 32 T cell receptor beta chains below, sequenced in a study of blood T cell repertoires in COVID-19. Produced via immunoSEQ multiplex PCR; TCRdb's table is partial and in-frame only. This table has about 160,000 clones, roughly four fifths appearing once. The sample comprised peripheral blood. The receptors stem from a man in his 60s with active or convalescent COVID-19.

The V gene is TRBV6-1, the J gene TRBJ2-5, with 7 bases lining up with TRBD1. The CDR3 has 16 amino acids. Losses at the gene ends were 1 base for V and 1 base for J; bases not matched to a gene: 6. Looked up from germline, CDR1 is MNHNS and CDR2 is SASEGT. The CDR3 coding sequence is TGTGCCAGCAGTGAAGGACAGGGTGTCCGCCAAGAGACCCAGTACTTC. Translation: CASSEGQGVRQETQYF.

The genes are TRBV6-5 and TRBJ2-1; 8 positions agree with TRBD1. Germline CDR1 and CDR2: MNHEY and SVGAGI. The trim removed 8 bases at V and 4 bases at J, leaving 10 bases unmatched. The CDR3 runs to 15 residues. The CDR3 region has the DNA TGTGCCAGCCTCCCTGGACAGGGCTCGTACAATGAGCAGTTCTTC. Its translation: CASLPGQGSYNEQFF.

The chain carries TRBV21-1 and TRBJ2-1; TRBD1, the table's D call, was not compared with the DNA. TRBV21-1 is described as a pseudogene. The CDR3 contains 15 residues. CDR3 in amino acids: CASSKDRRFTDEQFF. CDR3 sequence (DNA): TGTGCCAGCAGCAAAGACAGGCGATTCACGGATGAGCAGTTCTTC.

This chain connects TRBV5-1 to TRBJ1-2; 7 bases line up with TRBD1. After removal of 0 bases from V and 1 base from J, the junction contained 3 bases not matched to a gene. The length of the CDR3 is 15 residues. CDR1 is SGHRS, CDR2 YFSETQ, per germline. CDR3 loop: CASSLVQGGNYGYTF. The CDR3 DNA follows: TGCGCCAGCAGCTTGGTTCAGGGGGGTAACTATGGCTACACCTTC.

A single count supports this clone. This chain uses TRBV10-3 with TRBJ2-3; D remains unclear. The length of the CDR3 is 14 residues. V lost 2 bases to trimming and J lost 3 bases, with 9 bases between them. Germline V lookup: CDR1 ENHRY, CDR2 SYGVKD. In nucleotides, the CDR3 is TGTGCCATCAGTGAGACCCCTGAGACAGATACGCAGTATTTT. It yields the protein CAISETPETDTQYF.

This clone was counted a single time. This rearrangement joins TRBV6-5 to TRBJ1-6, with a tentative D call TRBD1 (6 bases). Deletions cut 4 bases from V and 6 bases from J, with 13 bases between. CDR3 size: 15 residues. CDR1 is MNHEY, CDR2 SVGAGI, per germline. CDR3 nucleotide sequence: TGTGCCAGCAGTTCCGGGAACAGGGCTAATTCACCCCTCCACTTT. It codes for CASSSGNRANSPLHF.

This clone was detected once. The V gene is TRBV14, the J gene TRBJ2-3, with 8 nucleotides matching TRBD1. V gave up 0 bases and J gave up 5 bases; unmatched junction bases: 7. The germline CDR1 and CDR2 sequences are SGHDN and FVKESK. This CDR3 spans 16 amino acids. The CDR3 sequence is CASSQDLAGGIDTQYF. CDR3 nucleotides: TGTGCCAGCAGCCAAGATTTGGCAGGGGGCATAGATACGCAGTATTTT.

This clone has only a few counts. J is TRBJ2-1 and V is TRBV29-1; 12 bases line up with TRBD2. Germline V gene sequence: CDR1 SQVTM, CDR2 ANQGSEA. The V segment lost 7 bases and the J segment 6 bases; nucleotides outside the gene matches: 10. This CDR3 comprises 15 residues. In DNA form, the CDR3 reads TGCAGCGGAAGTGGGACTAGCGGGTCTCGCAATGAGCAGTTCTTC. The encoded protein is CSGSGTSGSRNEQFF.

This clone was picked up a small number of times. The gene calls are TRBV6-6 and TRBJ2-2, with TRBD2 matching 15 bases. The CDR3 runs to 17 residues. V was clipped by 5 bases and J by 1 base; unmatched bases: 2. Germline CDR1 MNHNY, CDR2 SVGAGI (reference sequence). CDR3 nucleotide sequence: TGTGCCAGCAGTCGGGGACTAGCGGGGGGGAACACCGGGGAGCTGTTTTTT. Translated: CASSRGLAGGNTGELFF.

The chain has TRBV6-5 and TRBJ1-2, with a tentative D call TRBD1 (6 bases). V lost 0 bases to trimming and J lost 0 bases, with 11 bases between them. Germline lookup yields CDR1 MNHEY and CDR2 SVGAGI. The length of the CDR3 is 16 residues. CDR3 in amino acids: CASSYSRTATNYGYTF. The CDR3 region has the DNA TGTGCCAGCAGTTACTCGAGGACAGCGACTAACTATGGCTACACCTTC.

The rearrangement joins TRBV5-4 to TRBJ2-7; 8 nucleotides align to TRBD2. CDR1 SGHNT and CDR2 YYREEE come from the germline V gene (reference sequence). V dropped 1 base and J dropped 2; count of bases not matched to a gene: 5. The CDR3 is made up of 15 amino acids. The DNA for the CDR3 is TGTGCCAGCAGCTTGAGCCCGGGGGGGGCCTACGAGCAGTACTTC. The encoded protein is CASSLSPGGAYEQYF.

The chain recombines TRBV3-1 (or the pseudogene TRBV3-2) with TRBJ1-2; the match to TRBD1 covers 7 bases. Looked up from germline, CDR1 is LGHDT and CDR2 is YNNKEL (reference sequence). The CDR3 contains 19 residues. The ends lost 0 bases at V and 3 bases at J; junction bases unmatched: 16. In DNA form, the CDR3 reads TGTGCCAGCAGCCAAGACGGCGGGACGACAGGGAAGGAAGACTATGGCTACACCTTC. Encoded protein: CASSQDGGTTGKEDYGYTF.

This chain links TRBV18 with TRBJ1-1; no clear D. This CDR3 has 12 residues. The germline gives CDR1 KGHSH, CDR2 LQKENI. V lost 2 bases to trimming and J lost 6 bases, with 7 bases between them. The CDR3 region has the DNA TGTGCCAGCTCACCAGGGAGTCCTGAAGCTTTCTTT. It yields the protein CASSPGSPEAFF.

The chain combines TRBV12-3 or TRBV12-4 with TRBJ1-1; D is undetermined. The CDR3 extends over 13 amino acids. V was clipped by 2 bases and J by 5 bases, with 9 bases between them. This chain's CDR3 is CASSLNAGTEAFF. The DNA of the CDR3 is TGTGCCAGCAGTTTAAACGCGGGGACTGAAGCTTTCTTT.

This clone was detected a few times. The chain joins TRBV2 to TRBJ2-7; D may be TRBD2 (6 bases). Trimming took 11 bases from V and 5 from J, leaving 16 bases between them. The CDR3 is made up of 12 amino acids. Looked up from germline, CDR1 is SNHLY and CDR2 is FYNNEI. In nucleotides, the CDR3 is TGTGCCGAGGGGCAGGGAGGCCACGAGCAGTACTTC. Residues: CAEGQGGHEQYF. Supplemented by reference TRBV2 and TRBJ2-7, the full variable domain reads EPEVTQTPSHQVTQMGQEVILRCVPISNHLYFYWYRQILGQKVEFLVSFYNNEISEKSEIFDDQFSVERPDGSNFTLKIRSTKLEDSAMYFCAEGQGGHEQYFGPGTRLTVT.

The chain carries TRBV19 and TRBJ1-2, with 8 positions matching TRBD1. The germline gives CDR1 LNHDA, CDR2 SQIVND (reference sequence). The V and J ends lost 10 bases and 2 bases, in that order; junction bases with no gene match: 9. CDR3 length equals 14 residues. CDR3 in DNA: TGTGCCACCGGAGGGACAGGTTCCAACTATGGCTACACCTTC. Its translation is CATGGTGSNYGYTF.

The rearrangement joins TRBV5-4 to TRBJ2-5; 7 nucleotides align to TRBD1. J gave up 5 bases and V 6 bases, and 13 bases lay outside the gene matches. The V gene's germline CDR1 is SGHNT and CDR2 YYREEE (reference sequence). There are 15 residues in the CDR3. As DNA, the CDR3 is TGTGCCAGCACCATCGGCAGGGGGACAGCGGAGACCCAGTACTTC. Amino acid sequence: CASTIGRGTAETQYF.

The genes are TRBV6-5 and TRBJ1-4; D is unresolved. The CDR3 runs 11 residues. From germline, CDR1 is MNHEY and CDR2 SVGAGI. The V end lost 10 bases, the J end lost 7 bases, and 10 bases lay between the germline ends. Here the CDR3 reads CATRAGEKLFF. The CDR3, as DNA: TGTGCCACCCGGGCGGGTGAAAAACTGTTTTTT.

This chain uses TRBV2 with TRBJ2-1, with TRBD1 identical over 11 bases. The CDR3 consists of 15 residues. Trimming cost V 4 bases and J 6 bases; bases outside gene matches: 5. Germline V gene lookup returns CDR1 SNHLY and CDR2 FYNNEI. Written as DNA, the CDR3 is TGTGCCAGCAGTGCCGGGACAGGGGGTGTCAATGAGCAGTTCTTC. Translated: CASSAGTGGVNEQFF. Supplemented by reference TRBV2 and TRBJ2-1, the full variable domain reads EPEVTQTPSHQVTQMGQEVILRCVPISNHLYFYWYRQILGQKVEFLVSFYNNEISEKSEIFDDQFSVERPDGSNFTLKIRSTKLEDSAMYFCASSAGTGGVNEQFFGPGTRLTVL.

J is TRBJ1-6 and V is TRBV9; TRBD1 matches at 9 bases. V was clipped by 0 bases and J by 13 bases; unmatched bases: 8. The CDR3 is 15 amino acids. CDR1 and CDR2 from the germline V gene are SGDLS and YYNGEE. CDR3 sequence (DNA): TGTGCCAGCAGCGTAGCTGGACAGGGGCCTTTGCCCCTCCACTTT. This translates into CASSVAGQGPLPLHF. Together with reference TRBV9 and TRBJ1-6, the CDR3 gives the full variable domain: DSGVTQTPKHLITATGQRVTLRCSPRSGDLSVYWYQQSLDQGLQFLIQYYNGEERAKGNILERFSAQQFPDLHSELNLSSLELGDSALYFCASSVAGQGPLPLHFGNGTRLTVT.

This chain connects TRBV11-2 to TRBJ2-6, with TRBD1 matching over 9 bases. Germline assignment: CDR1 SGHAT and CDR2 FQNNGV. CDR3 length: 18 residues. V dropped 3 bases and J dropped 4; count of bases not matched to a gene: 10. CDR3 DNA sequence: TGTGCCAGCAGCTTTCGAAGGACAGGGGAGAACGGGGCCAACGTCCTGACTTTC. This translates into CASSFRRTGENGANVLTF.

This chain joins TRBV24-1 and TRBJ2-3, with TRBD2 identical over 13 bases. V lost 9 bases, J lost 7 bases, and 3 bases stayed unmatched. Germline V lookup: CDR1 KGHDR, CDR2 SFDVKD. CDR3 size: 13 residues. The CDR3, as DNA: TGTGCCACCCAGACTAGCGGGGGGTATACGCAGTATTTT. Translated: CATQTSGGYTQYF.

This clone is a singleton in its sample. The CDR3 reads CASSQRTSGAQYTQYF. The CDR3 DNA follows: TGTGCCAGCAGCCAACGGACTAGCGGAGCACAGTATACGCAGTATTTT. V gene TRBV14 combines with J gene TRBJ2-3; TRBD2 matches 10 bases. The V gene's germline CDR1 is SGHDN and CDR2 FVKESK. V lost 2 bases and J lost 7; bases outside the gene matches: 9. The CDR3 sequence is 16 residues long. Using reference TRBV14 and TRBJ2-3 for the parts outside the CDR3, the full variable domain is EAGVTQFPSHSVIEKGQTVTLRCDPISGHDNLYWYRRVMGKEIKFLLHFVKESKQDESGMPNNRFLAERTGGTYSTLKVQPAELEDSGVYFCASSQRTSGAQYTQYFGPGTRLTVL.

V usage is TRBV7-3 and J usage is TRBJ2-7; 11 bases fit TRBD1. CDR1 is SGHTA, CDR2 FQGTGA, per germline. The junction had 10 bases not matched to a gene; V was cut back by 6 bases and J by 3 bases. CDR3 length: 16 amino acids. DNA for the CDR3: TGTGCCAGCAGTTTGGGCCCGGGACAGGGGGACTACGAGCAGTACTTC. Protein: CASSLGPGQGDYEQYF. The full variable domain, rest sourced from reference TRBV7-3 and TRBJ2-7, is GAGVSQTPSNKVTEKGKYVELRCDPISGHTALYWYRQSLGQGPEFLIYFQGTGAADDSGLPNDRFFAVRPEGSVSTLKIQRTERGDSAVYLCASSLGPGQGDYEQYFGPGTRLTVT.

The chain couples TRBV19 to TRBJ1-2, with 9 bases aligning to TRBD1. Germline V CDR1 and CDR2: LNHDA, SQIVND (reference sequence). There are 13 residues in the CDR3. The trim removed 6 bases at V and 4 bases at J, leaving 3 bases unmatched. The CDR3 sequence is CASRDRGGYGYTF. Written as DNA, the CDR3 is TGTGCCAGTAGGGACAGGGGCGGCTATGGCTACACCTTC. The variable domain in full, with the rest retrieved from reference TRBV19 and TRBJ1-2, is DGGITQSPKYLFRKEGQNVTLSCEQNLNHDAMYWYRQDPGQGLRLIYYSQIVNDFQKGDIAEGYSVSREKKESFPLTVTSAQKNPTAFYLCASRDRGGYGYTFGSGTRLTVV.

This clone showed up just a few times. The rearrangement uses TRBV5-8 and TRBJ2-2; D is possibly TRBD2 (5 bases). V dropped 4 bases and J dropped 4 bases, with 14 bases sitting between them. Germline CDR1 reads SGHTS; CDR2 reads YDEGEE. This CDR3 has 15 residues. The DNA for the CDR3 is TGTGCCAGCAGCACCGACCCCGCGGGCACCGGGGAGCTGTTTTTT. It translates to CASSTDPAGTGELFF.

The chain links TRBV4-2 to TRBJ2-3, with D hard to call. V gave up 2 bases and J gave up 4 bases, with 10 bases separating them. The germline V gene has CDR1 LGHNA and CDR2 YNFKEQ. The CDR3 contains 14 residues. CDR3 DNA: TGTGCCAGCAGCCAAAAAGCTTTATCAGATACGCAGTATTTT. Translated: CASSQKALSDTQYF.

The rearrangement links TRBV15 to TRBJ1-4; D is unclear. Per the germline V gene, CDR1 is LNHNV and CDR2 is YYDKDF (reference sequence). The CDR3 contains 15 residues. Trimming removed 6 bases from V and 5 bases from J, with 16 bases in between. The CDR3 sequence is CATRPAPVSNEKLFF. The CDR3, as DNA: TGTGCCACCAGACCAGCGCCCGTGTCAAATGAAAAACTGTTTTTT.

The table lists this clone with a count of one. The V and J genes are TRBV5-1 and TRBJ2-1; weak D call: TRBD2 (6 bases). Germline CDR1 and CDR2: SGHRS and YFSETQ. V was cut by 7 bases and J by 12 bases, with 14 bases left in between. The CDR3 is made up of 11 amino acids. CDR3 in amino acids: CASDEEGLQFF. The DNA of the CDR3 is TGCGCCAGCGATGAGGAGGGTTTGCAGTTCTTC.

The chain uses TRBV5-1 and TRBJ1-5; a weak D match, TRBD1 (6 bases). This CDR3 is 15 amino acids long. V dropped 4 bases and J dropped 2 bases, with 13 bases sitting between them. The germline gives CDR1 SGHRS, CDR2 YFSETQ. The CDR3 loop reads CASSPGAGGNQPQHF. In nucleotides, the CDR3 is TGCGCCAGCAGCCCAGGGGCTGGGGGCAATCAGCCCCAGCATTTT.

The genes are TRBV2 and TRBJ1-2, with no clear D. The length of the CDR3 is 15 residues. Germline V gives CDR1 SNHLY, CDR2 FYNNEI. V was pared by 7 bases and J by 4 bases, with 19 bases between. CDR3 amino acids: CASIPQAGGVYGYTF. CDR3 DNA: TGTGCCAGCATCCCCCAGGCGGGCGGTGTCTATGGCTACACCTTC.

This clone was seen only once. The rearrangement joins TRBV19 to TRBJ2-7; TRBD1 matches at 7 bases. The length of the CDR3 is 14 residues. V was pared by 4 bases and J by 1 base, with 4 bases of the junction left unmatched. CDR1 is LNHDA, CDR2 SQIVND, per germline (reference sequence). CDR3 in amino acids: CASSNRDSSYEQYF. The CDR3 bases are TGTGCCAGTAGTAACCGGGACAGTTCCTACGAGCAGTACTTC. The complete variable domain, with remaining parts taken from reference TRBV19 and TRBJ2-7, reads DGGITQSPKYLFRKEGQNVTLSCEQNLNHDAMYWYRQDPGQGLRLIYYSQIVNDFQKGDIAEGYSVSREKKESFPLTVTSAQKNPTAFYLCASSNRDSSYEQYFGPGTRLTVT.